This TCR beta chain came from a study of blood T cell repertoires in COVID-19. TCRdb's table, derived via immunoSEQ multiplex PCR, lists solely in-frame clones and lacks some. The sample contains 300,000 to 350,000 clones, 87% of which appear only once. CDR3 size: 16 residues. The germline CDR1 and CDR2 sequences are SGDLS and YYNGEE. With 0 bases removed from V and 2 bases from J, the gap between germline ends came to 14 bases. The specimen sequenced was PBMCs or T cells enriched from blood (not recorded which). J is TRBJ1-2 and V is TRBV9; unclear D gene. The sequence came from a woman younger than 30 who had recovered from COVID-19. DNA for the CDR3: TGTGCCAGCAGCGTAGCAGGATATCGCTTAAACTATGGCTACACCTTC. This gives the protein CASSVAGYRLNYGYTF.